The rows below give T cell receptor beta chains drawn from one sample of a study of PD-1 blockade in classical Hodgkin lymphoma. Generated by immunoSEQ multiplex PCR, the TCRdb table keeps only in-frame clones and is missing some. The sample carries 11,000 or so clones, about 85% recorded once. This sample comprised peripheral blood mononuclear cells (PBMCs), obtained at baseline. The receptors derive from a human donor with classical Hodgkin lymphoma. Each CDR3 is given with its conserved first and last residue.

TRBJ1-2	TRBV6-1	CASSARLGTRTNYGYTF
TRBJ1-5	TRBV30	CAWSVQGNQPQHF
TRBJ2-5	TRBV19	CASSTSGPQETQYF
TRBJ1-1	TRBV18	CASSPDRGTEAFF
TRBJ1-2	TRBV9	CASSVPQSPPQGIFYGYTF
TRBJ2-1	TRBV10-3	CAISEGLAGYGDNEQFF
TRBJ2-5	TRBV5-4	CASSLSGGETQYF
TRBJ2-7	TRBV5-1	CASSLAGGSSYEQYF
TRBJ1-5	TRBV28	CASSSARNNQPQHF
TRBJ2-7	TRBV5-1	CASSPLGTGGVSYGEQYF